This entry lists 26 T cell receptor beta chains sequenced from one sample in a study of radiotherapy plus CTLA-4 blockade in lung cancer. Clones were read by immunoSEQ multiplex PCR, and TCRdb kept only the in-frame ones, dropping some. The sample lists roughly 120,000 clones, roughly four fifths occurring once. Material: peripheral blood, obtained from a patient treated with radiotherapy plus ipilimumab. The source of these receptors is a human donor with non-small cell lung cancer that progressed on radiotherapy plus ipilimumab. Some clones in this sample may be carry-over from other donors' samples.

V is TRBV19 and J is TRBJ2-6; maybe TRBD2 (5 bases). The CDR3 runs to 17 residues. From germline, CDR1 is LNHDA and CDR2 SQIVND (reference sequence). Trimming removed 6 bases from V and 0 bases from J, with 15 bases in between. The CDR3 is CASRDEGSPSGANVLTF. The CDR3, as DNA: TGTGCCAGTAGGGACGAGGGCAGCCCCTCTGGGGCCAACGTCCTGACTTTC.

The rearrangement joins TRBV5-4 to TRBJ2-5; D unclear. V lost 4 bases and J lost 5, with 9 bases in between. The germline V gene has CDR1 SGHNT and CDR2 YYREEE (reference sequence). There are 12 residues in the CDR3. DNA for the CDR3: TGTGCCAGCAGCAATGCCTGGGAGACCCAGTACTTC. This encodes CASSNAWETQYF. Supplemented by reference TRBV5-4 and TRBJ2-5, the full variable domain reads ETGVTQSPTHLIKTRGQQVTLRCSSQSGHNTVSWYQQALGQGPQFIFQYYREEENGRGNFPPRFSGLQFPNYSSELNVNALELDDSALYLCASSNAWETQYFGPGTRLLVL.

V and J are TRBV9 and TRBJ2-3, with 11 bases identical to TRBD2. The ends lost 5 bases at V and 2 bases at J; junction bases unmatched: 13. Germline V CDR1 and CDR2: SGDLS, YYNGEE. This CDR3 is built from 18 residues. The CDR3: CASSVHKLAGAHTDTQYF. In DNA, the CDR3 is TGTGCCAGCAGTGTCCACAAACTAGCGGGGGCCCACACAGATACGCAGTATTTT.

CDR3 protein: CASSAYRGPGYTF. CDR3 nucleotide sequence: TGTGCCAGCAGCGCCTACAGGGGGCCTGGCTACACCTTC. This chain joins TRBV9 and TRBJ1-2; 9 bases are a match to TRBD1. In germline, CDR1 is SGDLS, CDR2 YYNGEE. CDR3 length: 13 residues. V lost 3 bases and J lost 7; bases outside the gene matches: 4.

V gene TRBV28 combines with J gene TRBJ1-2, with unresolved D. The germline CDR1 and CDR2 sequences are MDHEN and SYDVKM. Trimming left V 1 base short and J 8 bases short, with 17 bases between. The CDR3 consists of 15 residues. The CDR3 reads CASSLYQAIERGYTF. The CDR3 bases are TGTGCCAGCAGTTTATACCAGGCGATCGAGCGGGGCTACACCTTC.

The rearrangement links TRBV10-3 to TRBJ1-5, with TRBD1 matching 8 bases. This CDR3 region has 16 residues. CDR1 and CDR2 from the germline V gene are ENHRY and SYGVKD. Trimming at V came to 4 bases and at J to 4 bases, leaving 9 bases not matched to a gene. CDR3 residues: CAISGIGTGGNQPQHF. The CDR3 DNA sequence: TGTGCCATCAGTGGTATTGGGACAGGAGGAAATCAGCCCCAGCATTTT.

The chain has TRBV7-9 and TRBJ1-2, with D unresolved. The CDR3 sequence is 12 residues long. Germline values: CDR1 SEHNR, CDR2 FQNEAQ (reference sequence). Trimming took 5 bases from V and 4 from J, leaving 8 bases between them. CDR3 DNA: TGTGCCAGCAGCCAAACGGTCTATGGCTACACCTTC. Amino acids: CASSQTVYGYTF.

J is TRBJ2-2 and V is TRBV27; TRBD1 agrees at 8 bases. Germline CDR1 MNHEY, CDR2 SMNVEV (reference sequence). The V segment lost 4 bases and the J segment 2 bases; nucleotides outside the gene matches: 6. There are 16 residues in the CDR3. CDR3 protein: CASSSPDRANTGELFF. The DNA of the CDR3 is TGTGCCAGCAGTTCCCCGGACAGGGCAAACACCGGGGAGCTGTTTTTT.

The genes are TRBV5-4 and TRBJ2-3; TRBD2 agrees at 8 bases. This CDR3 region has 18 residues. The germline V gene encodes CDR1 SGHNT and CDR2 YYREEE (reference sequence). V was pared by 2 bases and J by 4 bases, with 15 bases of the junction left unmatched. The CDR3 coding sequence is TGTGCCAGCAGCTTAGGTGTAACGGGGGGGCTCGGCCCAGATACGCAGTATTTT. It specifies CASSLGVTGGLGPDTQYF.

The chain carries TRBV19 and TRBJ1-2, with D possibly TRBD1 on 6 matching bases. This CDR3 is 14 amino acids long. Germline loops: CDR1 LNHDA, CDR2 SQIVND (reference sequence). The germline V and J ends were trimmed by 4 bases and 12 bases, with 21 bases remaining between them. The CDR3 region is CASSTLGGTHGDTF. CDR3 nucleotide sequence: TGTGCCAGTAGTACTTTAGGGGGGACACATGGTGACACCTTC.

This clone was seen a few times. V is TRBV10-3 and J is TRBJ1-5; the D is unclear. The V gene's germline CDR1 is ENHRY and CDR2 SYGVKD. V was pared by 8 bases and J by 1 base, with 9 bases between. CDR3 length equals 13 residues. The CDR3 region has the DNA TGTGCCATCCGCGGCGACAGCAATCAGCCCCAGCATTTT. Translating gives CAIRGDSNQPQHF.

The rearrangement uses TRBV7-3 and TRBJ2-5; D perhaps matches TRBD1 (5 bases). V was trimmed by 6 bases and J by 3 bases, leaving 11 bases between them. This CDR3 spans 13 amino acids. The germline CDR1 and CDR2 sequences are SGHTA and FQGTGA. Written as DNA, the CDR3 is TGTGCCAGCAGAGGACAAGGAGAAGAGACCCAGTACTTC. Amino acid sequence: CASRGQGEETQYF.

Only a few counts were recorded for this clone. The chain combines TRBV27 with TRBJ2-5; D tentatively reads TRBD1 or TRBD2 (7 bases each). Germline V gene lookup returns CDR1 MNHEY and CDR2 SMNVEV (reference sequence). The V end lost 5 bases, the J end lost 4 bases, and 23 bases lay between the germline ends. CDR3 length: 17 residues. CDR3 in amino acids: CASSLRGVQGTGETQYF. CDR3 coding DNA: TGTGCCAGCAGTCTCCGGGGGGTACAGGGGACCGGAGAGACCCAGTACTTC.

In nucleotides, the CDR3 is TGTGCCAGCAGTGGGGGGTTCTCACCCCTCCACTTT. Protein: CASSGGFSPLHF. V gene TRBV6-5 combines with J gene TRBJ1-6; TRBD1 might be the D (5 bases). CDR1 is MNHEY and CDR2 is SVGAGI in the germline V gene. V lost 5 bases and J lost 10, with 9 bases in between. CDR3 length: 12 residues.

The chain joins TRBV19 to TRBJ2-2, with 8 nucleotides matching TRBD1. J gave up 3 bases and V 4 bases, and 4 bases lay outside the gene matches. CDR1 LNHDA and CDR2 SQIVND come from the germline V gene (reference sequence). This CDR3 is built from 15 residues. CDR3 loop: CASSKGQGDTGELFF. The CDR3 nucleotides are TGTGCCAGTAGTAAAGGACAGGGTGACACCGGGGAGCTGTTTTTT.

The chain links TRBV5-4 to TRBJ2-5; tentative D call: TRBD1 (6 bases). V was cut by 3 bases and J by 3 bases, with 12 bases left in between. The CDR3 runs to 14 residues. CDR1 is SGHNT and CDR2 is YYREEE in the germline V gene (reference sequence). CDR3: CASSSDRPKETQYF. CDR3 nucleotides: TGTGCCAGCAGCTCCGACAGGCCCAAAGAGACCCAGTACTTC.

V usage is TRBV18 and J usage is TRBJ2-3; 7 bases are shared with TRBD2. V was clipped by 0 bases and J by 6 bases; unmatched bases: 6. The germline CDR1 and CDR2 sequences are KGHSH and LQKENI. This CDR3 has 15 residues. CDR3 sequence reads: CASSPPGRGYDTQYF. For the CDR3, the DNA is TGTGCCAGCTCACCACCGGGGCGGGGGTATGATACGCAGTATTTT.

CDR3 DNA sequence: TGCGCCAGCAGCCCGGGCAGGGTCCATGGCTACACCTTC. Residues: CASSPGRVHGYTF. J is TRBJ1-2 and V is TRBV4-3; the D gene is possibly TRBD1 (5 bases). This CDR3 has 13 residues. From germline, CDR1 is LGHNA and CDR2 YSLEER. With 4 bases removed from V and 6 bases from J, the gap between germline ends came to 12 bases.

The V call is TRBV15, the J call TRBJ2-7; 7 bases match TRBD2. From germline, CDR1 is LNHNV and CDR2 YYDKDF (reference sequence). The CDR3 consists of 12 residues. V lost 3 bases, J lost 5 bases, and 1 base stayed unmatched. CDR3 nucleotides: TGTGCCACCAGCAGGGGGGGGGACGAGCAGTACTTC. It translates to CATSRGGDEQYF.

CDR3 region: CASSDYGTPQDTQYF. The CDR3 nucleotides read TGTGCCAGCAGTGATTATGGGACACCGCAGGATACGCAGTATTTT. The genes are TRBV2 and TRBJ2-3, with D possibly being TRBD1 (6 bases). The V end lost 3 bases, the J end lost 6 bases, and 16 bases lay between the germline ends. This CDR3 contains 15 residues. The V gene's germline CDR1 is SNHLY and CDR2 FYNNEI.

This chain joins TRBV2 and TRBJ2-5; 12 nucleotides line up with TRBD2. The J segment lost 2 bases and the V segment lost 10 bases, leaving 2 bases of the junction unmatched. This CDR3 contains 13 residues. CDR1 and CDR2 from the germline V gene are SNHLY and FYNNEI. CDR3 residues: CAITSGGQETQYF. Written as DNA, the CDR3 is TGTGCCATCACTAGCGGGGGGCAAGAGACCCAGTACTTC.

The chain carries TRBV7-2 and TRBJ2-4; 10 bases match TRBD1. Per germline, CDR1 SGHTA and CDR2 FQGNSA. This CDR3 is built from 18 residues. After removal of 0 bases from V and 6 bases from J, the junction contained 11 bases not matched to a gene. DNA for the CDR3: TGTGCCAGCAGCTTAGCCGCCGGGACAGGGGTTACTGGAAACATTCAGTACTTC. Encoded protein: CASSLAAGTGVTGNIQYF.

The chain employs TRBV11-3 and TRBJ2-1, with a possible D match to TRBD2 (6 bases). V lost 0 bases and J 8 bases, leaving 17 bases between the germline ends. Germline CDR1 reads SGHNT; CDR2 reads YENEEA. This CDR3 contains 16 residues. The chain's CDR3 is CASSLDVGREADEQFF. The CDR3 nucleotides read TGTGCCAGCAGCTTAGACGTGGGCAGGGAGGCGGATGAGCAGTTCTTC.

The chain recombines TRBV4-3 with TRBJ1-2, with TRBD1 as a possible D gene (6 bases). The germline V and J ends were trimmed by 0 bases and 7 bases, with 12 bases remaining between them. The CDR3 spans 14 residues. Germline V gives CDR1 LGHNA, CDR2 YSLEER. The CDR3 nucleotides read TGCGCCAGCAGCCAAGAAACAGGGACGGGTGGCTACACCTTC. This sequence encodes CASSQETGTGGYTF.

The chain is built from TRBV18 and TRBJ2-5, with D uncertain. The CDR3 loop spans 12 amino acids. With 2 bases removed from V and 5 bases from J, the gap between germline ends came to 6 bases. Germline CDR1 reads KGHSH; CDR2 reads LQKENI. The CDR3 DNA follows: TGTGCCAGCTCACCAATGGCGGAGACCCAGTACTTC. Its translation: CASSPMAETQYF.

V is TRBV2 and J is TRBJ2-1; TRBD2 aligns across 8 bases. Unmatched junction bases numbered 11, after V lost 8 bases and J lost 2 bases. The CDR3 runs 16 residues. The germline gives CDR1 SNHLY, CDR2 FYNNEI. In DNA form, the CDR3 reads TGTGCCAGCGGAACTAGCGGCATACGGACCTACAATGAGCAGTTCTTC. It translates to CASGTSGIRTYNEQFF. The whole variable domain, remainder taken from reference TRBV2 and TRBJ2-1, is EPEVTQTPSHQVTQMGQEVILRCVPISNHLYFYWYRQILGQKVEFLVSFYNNEISEKSEIFDDQFSVERPDGSNFTLKIRSTKLEDSAMYFCASGTSGIRTYNEQFFGPGTRLTVL.